This is a list of T cell receptor beta chains from one sample in a study of blood T cell repertoires in COVID-19. TCRdb keeps only in-frame clones here, not all; method: immunoSEQ multiplex PCR. The repertoire holds 160,000 or so clones, with approximately 80% as singletons. Specimen: peripheral blood. The receptors originated from a man aged 55 to 70 with acute or convalescent COVID-19. The CDR3 runs from the conserved cysteine through the conserved F or W. The D gene is left open where the match is weak. Only part of the rows carry a size: once, few, many, or a class if the clone is expanded.

-	TRBV3-1/TRBV3-2	-	TRBJ2-5	CASSPNRAAQETQYF	TGTGCCAGCAGCCCGAACAGGGCCGCTCAAGAGACCCAGTACTTC
-	TRBV9	many	TRBJ1-6	CASSVVPQGRLNSPLHF	TGTGCCAGCAGCGTAGTTCCGCAGGGAAGACTTAATTCACCCCTCCACTTT
-	TRBV7-9	-	TRBJ1-1	CASSLESGATEAFF	TGTGCCAGCAGCTTAGAGTCAGGGGCCACTGAAGCTTTCTTT
-	TRBV29-1	-	TRBJ2-3	CSVEIGGGTDTQYF	TGCAGCGTTGAGATAGGGGGTGGCACAGATACGCAGTATTTT
-	TRBV7-2	few	TRBJ2-2	CASSAGTQGELFF	TGTGCCAGCAGCGCCGGGACTCAGGGGGAGCTGTTTTTT
TRBD2	TRBV7-2	-	TRBJ2-2	CASSRKGLAGGTGELFF	TGTGCCAGCAGCCGGAAAGGACTAGCCGGGGGCACCGGGGAGCTGTTTTTT
TRBD1	TRBV4-1	-	TRBJ2-2	CASRGDRAVGELFF	TGCGCCAGCAGAGGGGACAGGGCGGTCGGGGAGCTGTTTTTT
TRBD1	TRBV7-2	once	TRBJ2-2	CASSYRRTGIGGELFF	TGTGCCAGCAGCTACCGTCGGACAGGGATTGGCGGGGAGCTGTTTTTT
TRBD2	TRBV19	-	TRBJ2-1	CASKSAGSYNEQFF	TGTGCCAGTAAGTCAGCGGGGTCCTACAATGAGCAGTTCTTC
TRBD2	TRBV7-8	-	TRBJ2-7	CASSFIGGGLYEQYF	TGTGCCAGCAGCTTTATCGGGGGGGGCCTCTACGAGCAGTACTTC
TRBD1	TRBV5-4	-	TRBJ1-1	CASSLRGQTEAFF	TGTGCCAGCAGCTTAAGGGGGCAGACTGAAGCTTTCTTT
-	TRBV5-5	-	TRBJ2-5	CASSLTGETQYF	TGTGCCAGCAGCTTGACAGGGGAGACCCAGTACTTC
-	TRBV24-1	-	TRBJ2-7	CATSDWGDEQYF	TGTGCCACCAGTGATTGGGGGGACGAGCAGTACTTC
TRBD1	TRBV7-9	-	TRBJ2-7	CASSVWTGGTGGHEQYF	TGTGCCAGCAGCGTATGGACAGGGGGGACAGGTGGACACGAGCAGTACTTC
-	TRBV7-3	-	TRBJ1-1	CASSVAPAGTEAFF	TGTGCCAGCAGCGTCGCCCCAGCAGGCACTGAAGCTTTCTTT
TRBD1	TRBV5-4	-	TRBJ2-1	CASSFTGGVDEQFF	TGTGCCAGCAGCTTCACAGGGGGTGTCGATGAGCAGTTCTTC
-	TRBV11-3	-	TRBJ1-2	CASSFAQGDDYGYTF	TGTGCCAGCAGCTTCGCCCAGGGTGATGACTATGGCTACACCTTC
TRBD1	TRBV11-3	-	TRBJ2-7	CASSLTGNEQYF	TGTGCCAGCAGCTTGACAGGGAACGAGCAGTACTTC
TRBD1	TRBV7-9	-	TRBJ1-2	CASSLTQQGNGYTF	TGTGCCAGCAGCTTAACCCAACAGGGGAATGGCTACACCTTC
TRBD2	TRBV6-2/TRBV6-3	-	TRBJ2-1	CASSSAGGCFF	TGTGCCAGCAGTTCAGCGGGGGGGTGTTTCTTC
-	TRBV6-5	-	TRBJ1-1	CASSYQGRGTEAFF	TGTGCCAGCAGTTACCAGGGGAGAGGTACTGAAGCTTTCTTT
TRBD1	TRBV4-2	-	TRBJ1-3	CASSQDWDRGAGNTIYF	TGTGCCAGCAGCCAAGATTGGGACAGGGGAGCCGGAAACACCATATATTTT
TRBD1	TRBV24-1	-	TRBJ2-1	CATSDPGTGKRNEQFF	TGTGCCACCAGTGACCCGGGGACAGGGAAAAGGAATGAGCAGTTCTTC
-	TRBV21-1	few	TRBJ1-1	CASSPPRQGGEAFF	TGTGCCAGCAGCCCTCCGAGACAGGGAGGAGAAGCTTTCTTT
TRBD1	TRBV10-3	-	TRBJ1-5	CAISEGQGRFRQHF	TGTGCCATCAGTGAGGGACAGGGCCGGTTCAGGCAGCATTTT
-	TRBV12-3/TRBV12-4	-	TRBJ2-3	CASSLDRSDTQYF	TGTGCCAGCAGTTTAGACAGGTCGGATACGCAGTATTTT
TRBD1	TRBV28	once	TRBJ1-5	CASERQGKGQPQHF	TGTGCCAGCGAGCGACAGGGAAAGGGTCAGCCCCAGCATTTT
-	TRBV10-3	-	TRBJ2-3	CAIRDIKSTDTQYF	TGTGCCATCAGGGACATAAAAAGCACAGATACGCAGTATTTT
TRBD2	TRBV19	-	TRBJ2-1	CASSFLGLAGDYNEQFF	TGTGCCAGTAGTTTCCTTGGGCTAGCGGGGGATTACAATGAGCAGTTCTTC
-	TRBV27	-	TRBJ2-5	CASSRRPQETQYF	TGTGCCAGCAGTCGCAGGCCCCAAGAGACCCAGTACTTC
TRBD1	TRBV19	-	TRBJ2-5	CASSSPGQGNQETQYF	TGTGCCAGTAGTAGCCCGGGACAGGGGAATCAAGAGACCCAGTACTTC
-	TRBV4-1	-	TRBJ1-2	CASSQDRMASTF	TGCGCCAGCAGCCAAGACAGGATGGCGTCTACCTTC
-	TRBV5-1	-	TRBJ1-1	CASSLSRQVATEAFF	TGCGCCAGCAGCCTCAGTCGACAGGTCGCCACTGAAGCTTTCTTT
-	TRBV6-2/TRBV6-3	few	TRBJ2-2	CASSAARGGTGELFF	TGTGCCAGCAGCGCCGCTCGAGGGGGCACCGGGGAGCTGTTTTTT
TRBD1	TRBV7-9	-	TRBJ1-6	CASSSRQGGNSPLHF	TGTGCCAGCAGCTCCCGACAGGGGGGCAATTCACCCCTCCACTTT
-	TRBV9	-	TRBJ2-1	CASSRLVTGSQFF	TGTGCCAGCAGCCGACTAGTTACCGGTTCGCAGTTCTTC
-	TRBV7-2	-	TRBJ1-4	CASSPRDSPGTNEKLFF	TGTGCCAGCAGCCCCCGGGACTCCCCGGGAACTAATGAAAAACTGTTTTTT
TRBD2	TRBV19	once	TRBJ2-3	CASNSGRAGADTQYF	TGTGCCAGTAACTCAGGGCGAGCGGGAGCAGATACGCAGTATTTT
TRBD1	TRBV5-1	-	TRBJ1-2	CASSSSGTGNYGYTF	TGCGCCAGCAGCTCCTCCGGGACAGGGAACTATGGCTACACCTTC
TRBD2	TRBV7-3	-	TRBJ2-3	CASSLVAGGITDTQYF	TGTGCCAGCAGCTTAGTGGCGGGGGGTATCACAGATACGCAGTATTTT
-	TRBV5-1	-	TRBJ1-2	CASSPPPANYGYTF	TGCGCCAGCAGCCCCCCCCCGGCTAACTATGGCTACACCTTC
-	TRBV6-2/TRBV6-3	-	TRBJ2-1	CASSSLTRTYNEQFF	TGTGCCAGCAGTTCTCTGACTAGGACCTACAATGAGCAGTTCTTC
-	TRBV5-1	-	TRBJ1-3	CASSFGGGASGNTIYF	TGCGCCAGCAGCTTCGGCGGGGGCGCTTCTGGAAACACCATATATTTT
TRBD1	TRBV29-1	-	TRBJ2-3	CSVGQGISSTDTQYF	TGCAGCGTAGGACAGGGAATTTCTAGCACAGATACGCAGTATTTT
TRBD2	TRBV13	once	TRBJ2-3	CASSLGGSGRDTQYF	TGTGCCAGCAGCTTAGGAGGTAGCGGGAGGGATACGCAGTATTTT
-	TRBV21-1	-	TRBJ1-2	CASSKGTWQGQNYGYTF	TGTGCCAGCAGCAAAGGCACGTGGCAGGGTCAGAACTATGGCTACACCTTC
TRBD1	TRBV27	few	TRBJ1-2	CASSPLTGDYGYTF	TGTGCCAGCAGTCCCCTCACAGGGGACTATGGCTACACCTTC
TRBD1	TRBV5-1	few	TRBJ1-1	CASSTGIQGTTEAFF	TGCGCCAGCAGCACTGGCATACAGGGGACCACTGAAGCTTTCTTT